The clone carrying this TCR beta chain came up many times. The target antigen is unknown. The CDR3 totals 15 residues. J lost 8 bases, V lost 1 base, and 11 bases had no gene match. CDR1 DFQATT and CDR2 SNEGSKA come from the germline V gene (reference sequence). The data originate from a study of T cells in Graves' hyperthyroidism and ophthalmopathy. Notes on the study in general: Onset of ophthalmopathy came a median roughly 6.9 months after the model predicted it.

Amplified regions were TCR beta CDR3 sequences from RNA transcripts. The primer set for the first-round RT-PCR of the TCR CDR3 was HTBI. In TCRdb, the multiplex PCR reads were re-called with MiXCR into one record per CDR3 protein. The sample yields 400,000 to 500,000 distinct CDR3 sequences, under 15% seen once. The sequence was collected from a woman in her late teens or twenties with Graves' hyperthyroidism. The V call is TRBV20-1, the J call TRBJ2-1, with 7 bases aligning to TRBD2. The specimen sequenced was blood. CDR3 nucleotide sequence: TGCAGTGCTAGAGGGTGGGTAGCGGGTTTCTATGAGCAGTTCTTC. Amino acid sequence: CSARGWVAGFYEQFF.